The clone carrying this T cell receptor beta chain has a handful of counts. The ends lost 4 bases at V and 2 bases at J; junction bases unmatched: 8. Germline CDR1 reads MNHEY; CDR2 reads SVGAGI. The CDR3 spans 16 residues. Under the authors' procedure: Using reference gene primer amplification, nucleated cell counts were estimated. Repertoires were generated with immunoSEQ multiplex PCR, while TCRdb's copy carries only in-frame clones and drops some. V, J and clone size are taken as reported in that table, and D and trimming were inferred from the DNA itself. The sample carries some 96,000 clones, 80% recorded once. These data come from a study of blood T cell repertoires in COVID-19.

Sequencing was carried out using peripheral blood. The gene calls are TRBV6-5 and TRBJ1-2; 9 nucleotides agree with TRBD1. The sequence was collected from a man between 70 and 80 years old with active or convalescent COVID-19. CDR3 region: CASSSGQGQENYGYTF. CDR3 sequence (DNA): TGTGCCAGCAGTTCCGGACAGGGGCAGGAGAACTATGGCTACACCTTC.